A selection of T cell receptor beta chains follows, all from one sample in a study of blood T cell repertoires in COVID-19. Only in-frame clones appear in the TCRdb table, and some are missing; sequencing was by immunoSEQ multiplex PCR. In the table there are about 54,000 clones, about 88% of which are singletons. The specimen was peripheral blood. The receptor set was obtained from a man aged 60 to 69 with active COVID-19. Both conserved end residues are part of each CDR3. The D gene is left open where the match is weak. Clone sizes are given selectively: once, few, many, or a class where the clone is expanded.

TRBJ1-2 - - TRBV18 TGTGCCAGCTCACCGTTCACGGCCCGGGACACCCATGGCTACACCTTC CASSPFTARDTHGYTF
TRBJ1-5 few TRBD1 TRBV4-1 TGCGCCAGCAGCCAAGTCGACAGGGGGAGGCCCAATCAGCCCCAGCATTTT CASSQVDRGRPNQPQHF
TRBJ1-2 - - TRBV27 TGTGCCAGCAGTTTATCGGTAGGGGGGGCTGATGGCTACACCTTC CASSLSVGGADGYTF
TRBJ2-2 - TRBD2 TRBV5-1 TGCGCCAGCAGAGGGGAAATAGCGGGAGGGCCGCACACCGGGGAGCTGTTTTTT CASRGEIAGGPHTGELFF
TRBJ2-5 - - TRBV5-1 TGCGCCAGCAGCTTGGCCCACGCGGGGCAAGAGACCCAGTACTTC CASSLAHAGQETQYF
TRBJ2-2 - TRBD2 TRBV27 TGTGCCAGCAGTTTCGGGACTAGCGGGAGAGGCCCGACCGGGGAGCTGTTTTTT CASSFGTSGRGPTGELFF
TRBJ1-2 - TRBD1 TRBV6-1 TGTGCCAGCAGTGGGCACAGGGGCCGACGTAATAACTATGGCTACACCTTC CASSGHRGRRNNYGYTF
TRBJ1-2 few - TRBV12-3/TRBV12-4 TGTGCCACCAATAAGGCCGGGGACTATGGCTACACCTTC CATNKAGDYGYTF
TRBJ2-7 - - TRBV7-9 TGTGCCAGCAGCTTAGGGCCTCCCAACTCCTACGAGCAGTACTTC CASSLGPPNSYEQYF
TRBJ1-1 once - TRBV5-1 TGCGCCAGCAGCTTGGGAGACATGAACACTGAAGCTTTCTTT CASSLGDMNTEAFF
TRBJ1-6 - - TRBV18 TGTGCCAGCTCACCGCGGGACTTCGGTTCACCCCTCCACTTT CASSPRDFGSPLHF
TRBJ2-3 - TRBD2 TRBV5-1 TGCGCCAGCAGCTTGGGGAGACTAGCGGACGTAGCACAGATAACGCAGTATTTT CASSLGRLADVAQITQYF
TRBJ2-7 - - TRBV5-4 TGTGCCAGCAGCTTGGACTCTCGACTGCGCTACGAGCAGTACTTC CASSLDSRLRYEQYF
TRBJ1-5 - TRBD1 TRBV7-8 TGTGCCAGCAGCCACGGGACAGGGGACAATCAGCCCCAGCATTTT CASSHGTGDNQPQHF
TRBJ2-1 - TRBD2 TRBV6-5 TGTGCCAGCAGTTACTCAGCGGGACGCTCCTACAATGAGCAGTTCTTC CASSYSAGRSYNEQFF
TRBJ2-1 - TRBD2 TRBV12-5 TGTGCTAGTGGTTTGGTACTTACTAGCGGTCAACCGGTTAATGAGCAGTTCTTC CASGLVLTSGQPVNEQFF
TRBJ1-3 - - TRBV11-1 TGTGCCAGCAGCTTAGATCGGGGCTCTGGAAACACCATATATTTT CASSLDRGSGNTIYF
TRBJ2-1 - - TRBV11-2 TGTGCCAGCAGCTTACCCCGGGAGTCCCCCTACAATGAGCAGTTCTTC CASSLPRESPYNEQFF
TRBJ2-5 - TRBD2 TRBV10-1 TGCGCCAGCAGTGTGGGGACTAGCGGGAGTGAGACCCAGTACTTC CASSVGTSGSETQYF
TRBJ2-1 - TRBD1 TRBV9 TGTGCCAGCAGCGTAGGGGACAGGGGGTTGGGTGAGCAGTTCTTC CASSVGDRGLGEQFF